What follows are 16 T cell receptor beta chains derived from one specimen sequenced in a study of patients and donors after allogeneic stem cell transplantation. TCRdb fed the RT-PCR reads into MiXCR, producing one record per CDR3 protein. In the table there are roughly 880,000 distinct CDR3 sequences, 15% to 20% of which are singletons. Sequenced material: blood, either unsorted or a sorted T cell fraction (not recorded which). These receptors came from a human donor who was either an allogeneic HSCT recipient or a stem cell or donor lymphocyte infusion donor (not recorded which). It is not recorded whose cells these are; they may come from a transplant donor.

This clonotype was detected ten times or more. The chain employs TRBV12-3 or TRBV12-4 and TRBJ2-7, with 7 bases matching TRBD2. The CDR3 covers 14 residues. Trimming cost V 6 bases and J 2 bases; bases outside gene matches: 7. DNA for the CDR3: TGTGCCAGCAGAATCGGGAGGATGGCCTACGAGCAGTACTTC. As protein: CASRIGRMAYEQYF.

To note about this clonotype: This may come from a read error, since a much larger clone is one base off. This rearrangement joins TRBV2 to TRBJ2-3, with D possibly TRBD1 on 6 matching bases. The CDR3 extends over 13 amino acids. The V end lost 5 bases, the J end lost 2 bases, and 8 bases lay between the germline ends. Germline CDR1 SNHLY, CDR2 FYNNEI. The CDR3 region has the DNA TGTGCCAGCAGTCGGGACATCACAGATACGCAGTATTTT. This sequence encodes CASSRDITDTQYF.

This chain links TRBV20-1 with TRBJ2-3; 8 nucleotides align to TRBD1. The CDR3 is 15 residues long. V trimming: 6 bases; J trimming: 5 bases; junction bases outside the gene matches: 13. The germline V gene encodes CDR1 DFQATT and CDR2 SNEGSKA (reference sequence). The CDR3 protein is CSAGPLSGQGDTQYF. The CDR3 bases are TGCAGTGCCGGGCCCCTTAGCGGACAGGGAGATACGCAGTATTTT.

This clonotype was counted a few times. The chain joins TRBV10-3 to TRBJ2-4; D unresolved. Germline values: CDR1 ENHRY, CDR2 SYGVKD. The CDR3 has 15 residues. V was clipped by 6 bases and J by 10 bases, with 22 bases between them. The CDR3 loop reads CAISSGSSGSLIQYF. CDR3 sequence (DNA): TGTGCCATCAGCTCGGGTTCCTCCGGGTCCCTAATTCAGTACTTC.

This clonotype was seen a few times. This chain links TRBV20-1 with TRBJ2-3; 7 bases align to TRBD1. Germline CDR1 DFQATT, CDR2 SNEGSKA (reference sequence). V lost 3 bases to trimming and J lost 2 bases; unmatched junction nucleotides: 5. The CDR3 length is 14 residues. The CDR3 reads CSASGQGVTDTQYF. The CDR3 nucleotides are TGCAGTGCTAGTGGGCAGGGGGTCACAGATACGCAGTATTTT.

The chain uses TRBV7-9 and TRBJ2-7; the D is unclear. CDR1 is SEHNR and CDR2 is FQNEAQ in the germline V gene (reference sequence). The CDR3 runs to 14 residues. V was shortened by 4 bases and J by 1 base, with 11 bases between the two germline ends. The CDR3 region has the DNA TGTGCCAGCAGCTCCAAAGGGAATTCCTACGAGCAGTACTTC. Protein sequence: CASSSKGNSYEQYF. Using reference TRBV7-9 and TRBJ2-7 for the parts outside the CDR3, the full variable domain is DTGVSQNPRHKITKRGQNVTFRCDPISEHNRLYWYRQTLGQGPEFLTYFQNEAQLEKSRLLSDRFSAERPKGSFSTLEIQRTEQGDSAMYLCASSSKGNSYEQYFGPGTRLTVT.

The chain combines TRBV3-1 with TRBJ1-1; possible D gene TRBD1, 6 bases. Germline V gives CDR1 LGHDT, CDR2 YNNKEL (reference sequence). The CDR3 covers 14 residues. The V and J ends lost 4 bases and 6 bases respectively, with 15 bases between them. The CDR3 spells CASSPLGGGSEAFF. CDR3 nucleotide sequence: TGTGCCAGCAGCCCCCTAGGGGGTGGATCTGAAGCTTTCTTT.

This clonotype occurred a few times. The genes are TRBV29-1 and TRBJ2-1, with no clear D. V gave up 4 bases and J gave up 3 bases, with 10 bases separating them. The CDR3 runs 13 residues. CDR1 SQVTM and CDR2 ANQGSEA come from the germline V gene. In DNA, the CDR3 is TGCAGCGTTGTCGGGCTAGTCTACAATGAGCAGTTCTTC. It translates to CSVVGLVYNEQFF.

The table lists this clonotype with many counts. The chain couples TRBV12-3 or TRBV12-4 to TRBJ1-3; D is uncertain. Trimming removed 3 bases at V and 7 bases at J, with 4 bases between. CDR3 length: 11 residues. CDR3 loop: CASSLRNTIYF. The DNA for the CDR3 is TGTGCCAGCAGTTTGAGGAACACCATATATTTT.

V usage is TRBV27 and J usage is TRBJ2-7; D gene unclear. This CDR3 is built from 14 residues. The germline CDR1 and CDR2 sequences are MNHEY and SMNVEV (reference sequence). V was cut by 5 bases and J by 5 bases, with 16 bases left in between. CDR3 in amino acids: CASSQSVGFDEQYF. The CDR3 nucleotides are TGTGCCAGCAGTCAATCAGTGGGGTTTGACGAGCAGTACTTC.

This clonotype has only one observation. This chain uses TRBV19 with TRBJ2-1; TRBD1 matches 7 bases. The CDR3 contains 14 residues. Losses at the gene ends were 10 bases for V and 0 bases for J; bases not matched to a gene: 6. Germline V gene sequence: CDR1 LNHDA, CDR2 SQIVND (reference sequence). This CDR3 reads CATLGQSSYNEQFF. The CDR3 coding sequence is TGTGCCACCCTGGGACAGAGCTCCTACAATGAGCAGTTCTTC.

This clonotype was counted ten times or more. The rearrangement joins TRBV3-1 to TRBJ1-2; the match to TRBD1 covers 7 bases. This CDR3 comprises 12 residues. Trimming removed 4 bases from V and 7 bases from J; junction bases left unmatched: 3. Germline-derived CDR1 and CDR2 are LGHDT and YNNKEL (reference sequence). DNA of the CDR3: TGTGCCAGCAGCCGGGCAGGGGGTGGCTACACCTTC. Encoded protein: CASSRAGGGYTF.

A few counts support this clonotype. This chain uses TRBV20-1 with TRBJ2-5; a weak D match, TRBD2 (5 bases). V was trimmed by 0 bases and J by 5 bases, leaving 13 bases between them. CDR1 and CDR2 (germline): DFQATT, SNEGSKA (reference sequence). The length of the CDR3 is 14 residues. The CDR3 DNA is TGCAGTGCTAGAGATCTAGCCGGGCTTGAGACCCAGTACTTC. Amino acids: CSARDLAGLETQYF.

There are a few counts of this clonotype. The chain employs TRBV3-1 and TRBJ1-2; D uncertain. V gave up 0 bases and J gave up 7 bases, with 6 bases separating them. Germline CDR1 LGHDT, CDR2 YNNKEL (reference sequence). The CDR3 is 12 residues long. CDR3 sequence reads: CASSQEGRGYTF. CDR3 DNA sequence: TGTGCCAGCAGCCAAGAAGGACGTGGCTACACCTTC.

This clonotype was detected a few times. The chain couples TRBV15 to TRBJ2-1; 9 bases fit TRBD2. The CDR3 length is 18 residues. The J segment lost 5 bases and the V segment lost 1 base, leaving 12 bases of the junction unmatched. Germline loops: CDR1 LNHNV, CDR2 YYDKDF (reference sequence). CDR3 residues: CATSRANLLAGYDNEQFF. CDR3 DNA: TGTGCCACCAGCAGAGCTAACCTTCTAGCGGGGTATGACAATGAGCAGTTCTTC.

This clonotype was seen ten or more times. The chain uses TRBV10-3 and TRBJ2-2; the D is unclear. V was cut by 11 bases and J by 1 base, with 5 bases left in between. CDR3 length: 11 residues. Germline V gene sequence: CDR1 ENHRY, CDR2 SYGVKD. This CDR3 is CAAGNTGELFF. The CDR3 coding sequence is TGTGCCGCCGGGAACACCGGGGAGCTGTTTTTT.